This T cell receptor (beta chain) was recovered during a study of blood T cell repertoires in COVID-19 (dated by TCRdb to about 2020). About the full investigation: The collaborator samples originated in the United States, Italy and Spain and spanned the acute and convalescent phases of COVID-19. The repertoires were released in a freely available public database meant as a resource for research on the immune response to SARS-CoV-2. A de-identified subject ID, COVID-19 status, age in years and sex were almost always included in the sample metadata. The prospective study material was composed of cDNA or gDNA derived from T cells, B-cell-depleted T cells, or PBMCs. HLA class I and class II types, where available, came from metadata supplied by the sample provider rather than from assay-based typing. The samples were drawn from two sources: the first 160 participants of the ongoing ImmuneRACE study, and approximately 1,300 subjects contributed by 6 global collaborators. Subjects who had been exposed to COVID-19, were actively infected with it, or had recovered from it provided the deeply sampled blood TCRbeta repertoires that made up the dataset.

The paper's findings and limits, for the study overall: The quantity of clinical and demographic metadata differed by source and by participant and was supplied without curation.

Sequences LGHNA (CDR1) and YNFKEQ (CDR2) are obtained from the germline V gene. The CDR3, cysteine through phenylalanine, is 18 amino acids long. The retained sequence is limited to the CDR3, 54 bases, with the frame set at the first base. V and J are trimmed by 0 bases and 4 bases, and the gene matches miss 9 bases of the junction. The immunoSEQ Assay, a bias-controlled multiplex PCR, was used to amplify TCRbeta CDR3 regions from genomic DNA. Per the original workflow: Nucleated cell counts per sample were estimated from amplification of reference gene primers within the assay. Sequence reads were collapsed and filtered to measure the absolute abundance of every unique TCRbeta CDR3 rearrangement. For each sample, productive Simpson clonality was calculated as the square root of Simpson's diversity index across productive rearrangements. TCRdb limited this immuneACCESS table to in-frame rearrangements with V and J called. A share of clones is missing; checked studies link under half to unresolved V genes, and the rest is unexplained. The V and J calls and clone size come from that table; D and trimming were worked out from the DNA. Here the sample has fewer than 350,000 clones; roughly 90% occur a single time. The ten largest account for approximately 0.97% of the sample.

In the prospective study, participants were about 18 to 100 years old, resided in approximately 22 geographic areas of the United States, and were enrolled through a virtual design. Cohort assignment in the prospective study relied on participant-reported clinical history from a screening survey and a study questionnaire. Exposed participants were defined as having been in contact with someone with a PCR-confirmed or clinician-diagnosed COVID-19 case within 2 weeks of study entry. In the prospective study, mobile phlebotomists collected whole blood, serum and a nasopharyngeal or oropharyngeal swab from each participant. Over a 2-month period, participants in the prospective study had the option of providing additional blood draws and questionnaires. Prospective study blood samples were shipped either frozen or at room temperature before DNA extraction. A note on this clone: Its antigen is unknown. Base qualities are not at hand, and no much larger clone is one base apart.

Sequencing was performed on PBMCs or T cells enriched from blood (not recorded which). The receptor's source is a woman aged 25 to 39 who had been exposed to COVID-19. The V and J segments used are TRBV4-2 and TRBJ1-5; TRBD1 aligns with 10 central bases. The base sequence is TGTGCCAGCAGCCAAGATTGGGTGAGGACAGGGGGGAATCAGCCCCAGCATTTT. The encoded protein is CASSQDWVRTGGNQPQHF.